The rows below give T cell receptor beta chains drawn from one sample of a study of regulatory T cells in long-lasting Graves disease. One entry per CDR3 protein results from TCRdb running MiXCR on the multiplex PCR reads. Among over 350,000 distinct CDR3 sequences listed, around 21% were seen once. Sequences were derived from peripheral blood mononuclear cells (PBMCs), sampled when the disease was refractory, from a patient treated with antithyroid drugs. These receptors all come from a female donor with Graves disease. The CDR3 runs from the conserved cysteine through the conserved F or W. D genes are given only for firm matches. Clone sizes are given selectively: once, few, many, or a class where the clone is expanded.

-,TRBV6-1,TRBJ2-5,TRBD2,TGTGTCAGCAGCCTGGGACTAGCGGGAATTCAGACCCAGTACTTC,CVSSLGLAGIQTQYF
-,TRBV27,TRBJ1-5,TRBD1,TGTGCCAGCAGGCTAACCGGGACAGGGTCCCAGCCCCAGCATTTT,CASRLTGTGSQPQHF
many,TRBV2,TRBJ2-7,TRBD2,TGTGCCACCCGACTAGCGGGTAACTATCCTACGATGCAGTACTTC,CATRLAGNYPTMQYF
once,TRBV27,TRBJ1-2,-,TGTGCCAGCAGTCCTTACAACCACGGGACCTATGGCTACACCTTC,CASSPYNHGTYGYTF
few,TRBV19,TRBJ1-1,TRBD1,TGTGCCAGTACTTCACAGGGGTTGAACACTGAAGCTTTCTTT,CASTSQGLNTEAFF
-,TRBV6-1,TRBJ2-7,-,TGTGCCAGCAGTGAAAATTCGATTGGGCCCCCTTACGAGCAGTACTTC,CASSENSIGPPYEQYF
-,TRBV6-2/TRBV6-3,TRBJ2-5,-,TGTGCCAGCAAGGGCTTAGGAGTCGTCCAAGAGACCCAGTACTTC,CASKGLGVVQETQYF
few,TRBV6-2/TRBV6-3,TRBJ2-2,-,TGTGCCAGCAGTTATCCCGCCCCGGGGCGGAAGAACACCGGGGAGCTGTTTTTT,CASSYPAPGRKNTGELFF
few,TRBV7-2,TRBJ2-3,-,TGTGCCAGCAGCCCCGGACAGCCCGGCACAGATACGCAGTATTTT,CASSPGQPGTDTQYF
many,TRBV13,TRBJ2-7,-,TGTGCCAGCAGTGGTCTTGGGTCCTACGAGCAGTACTTC,CASSGLGSYEQYF
-,TRBV10-2,TRBJ2-7,-,TGCGCCAGCAGTACAACGGTGGAGGGTAGCCACGAGCAGTACTTC,CASSTTVEGSHEQYF
-,TRBV4-2,TRBJ2-5,TRBD1,TGTGCCAGCAGCCAAGAAGGGACAGGCTTCCAAGAGACCCAGTACTTC,CASSQEGTGFQETQYF
few,TRBV27,TRBJ2-2,-,TGTGCCAGCAGCCGATTAGCCACCGGGGAGCTGTTTTTT,CASSRLATGELFF
-,TRBV7-2,TRBJ2-3,-,TGTGCCAGCAGCTCAAACTTACTAGGGGGCACAGATACGCAGTATTTT,CASSSNLLGGTDTQYF
-,TRBV12-3/TRBV12-4,TRBJ2-2,-,TGTGCCAGCAGTTTGAGGGGGAGTGGCACCGGGGAGCTGTTTTTT,CASSLRGSGTGELFF
-,TRBV6-5,TRBJ1-1,-,TGTGCCAGCAGTTACTATCGGGGCAGTTTGAACACTGAAGCTTTCTTT,CASSYYRGSLNTEAFF
-,TRBV9,TRBJ2-7,TRBD2,TGTGCCAGCAGCGACGGGGACTACTACGAGCAGTACTTC,CASSDGDYYEQYF
-,TRBV5-6,TRBJ2-5,-,TGTGCCAGCAGCTTGGTAGGAGGGGCAAGCGGGACCCAGTACTTC,CASSLVGGASGTQYF
-,TRBV5-6,TRBJ1-6,TRBD1,TGTGCCAGCAGACTTAGGGCCGGGACAGGTGATTCACCCCTCCACTTT,CASRLRAGTGDSPLHF
many,TRBV28,TRBJ2-7,TRBD1,TGTGCCAGCAGTCCGGGGACAGGGGGATCCTACGAGCAGTACTTC,CASSPGTGGSYEQYF
-,TRBV28,TRBJ2-6,-,TGTGCCAGCAGCCCCCGAGGGCGTCCTGGGGCCAACGTCCTGACTTTC,CASSPRGRPGANVLTF
few,TRBV7-2,TRBJ1-1,-,TGTGCCAGCAGCTTACAGGCACGAATGAACACTGAAGCTTTCTTT,CASSLQARMNTEAFF
-,TRBV9,TRBJ1-2,TRBD1,TGTGCCAGCAGAGAGGTGGGGCAGGGGGCTAACTATGGCTACACCTTC,CASREVGQGANYGYTF
-,TRBV19,TRBJ2-7,-,TGTGCCAGTAGTATAGAGCCAGCAAGCCCTAACGAGCAGTACTTC,CASSIEPASPNEQYF
many,TRBV10-2,TRBJ1-5,-,TGCGCCAGCAGTGTTGGGCAGGGGTATCAGCCCCAGCATTTT,CASSVGQGYQPQHF
many,TRBV27,TRBJ1-1,-,TGTGCCACCACGAGTCGTGGCAGGATGAACACTGAAGCTTTCTTT,CATTSRGRMNTEAFF
-,TRBV6-5,TRBJ2-6,-,TGTGCCAGCAGTTACTCGACCTTCAGTGTCAGGTTTCGCCCTGGGGCCAACGTCCTGACTTTC,CASSYSTFSVRFRPGANVLTF
-,TRBV30,TRBJ2-3,-,TGTGCCTGGAGTGTATTAGCGCGCACAGATACGCAGTATTTT,CAWSVLARTDTQYF
-,TRBV7-9,TRBJ2-4,-,TGTGCCAGCAGCTTTGGCCAGGCCAAAAACATTCAGTACTTC,CASSFGQAKNIQYF
-,TRBV29-1,TRBJ2-3,TRBD1,TGCAGCGTTGAGCGGGGCCAGGGGGCTGCGGATACGCAGTATTTT,CSVERGQGAADTQYF
many,TRBV11-2,TRBJ2-5,-,TGTGCCAGCAGCTTATATATAGTAGACCAAGAGACCCAGTACTTC,CASSLYIVDQETQYF
-,TRBV9,TRBJ2-5,TRBD2,TGTGCCAGCAGCGTAGTGGCAGGACTAGCGGGAGGGCCTACGTCGGACCAGTACTTC,CASSVVAGLAGGPTSDQYF
many,TRBV12-3/TRBV12-4,TRBJ1-2,-,TGTGCCAGCAGCCCTGGGGGAGCGAGAGGCGGCTACACCTTC,CASSPGGARGGYTF
few,TRBV7-2,TRBJ2-2,-,TGTGCCAGCAGCAAATCCGGGGCAGACACCGGGGAGCTGTTTTTT,CASSKSGADTGELFF
few,TRBV4-2,TRBJ2-5,-,TGTGCCAGCAGCCAAGAGCAGGGGGGAATCGTAGAGACCCAGTACTTC,CASSQEQGGIVETQYF
once,TRBV10-2,TRBJ2-7,-,TGCGCCAGCAGTGAGACCCCCCCCCAAAGCGGGTCTAACTACGAGCAGTACTTC,CASSETPPQSGSNYEQYF
many,TRBV30,TRBJ2-4,-,TGTGCCTGGAGTGGTAGCGGAAAAAACATTCAGTACTTC,CAWSGSGKNIQYF
many,TRBV3-1,TRBJ2-5,TRBD2,TGTGCCAGCAGCCCGAGACTAGCGGGAGGGCCTCGAGAGACCCAGTACTTC,CASSPRLAGGPRETQYF
many,TRBV12-3/TRBV12-4,TRBJ1-5,-,TGTGCCAGCAGTCCAATGATGGGGGATAAGAATCAGCCCCAGCATTTT,CASSPMMGDKNQPQHF
few,TRBV7-2,TRBJ2-7,TRBD2,TGTGCCAGCAGCTTACTAGCGGGCCTCGGGCAGTACTTC,CASSLLAGLGQYF
-,TRBV9,TRBJ1-5,-,TGTGCCAGCAGCGTAGGGGGCGAGAATCAGCCCCAGCATTTT,CASSVGGENQPQHF
-,TRBV27,TRBJ2-2,TRBD1,TGTGCCAGCAGTAGTCCGAGGACAGGGGGTCGGACCGGGGAGCTGTTTTTT,CASSSPRTGGRTGELFF
-,TRBV29-1,TRBJ2-5,TRBD2,TGCAGCGCATCCGGGACTAGCGGGAGTCAAGAGACCCAGTACTTC,CSASGTSGSQETQYF
-,TRBV19,TRBJ2-4,-,TGTGCCAGTAGTATTGTCAAGGGGAGAAACATTCAGTACTTC,CASSIVKGRNIQYF
many,TRBV6-1,TRBJ2-7,TRBD2,TGTGCCAGCAGTCTCATGACAGGACTAGCGGGCCTCGAGCAGTACTTC,CASSLMTGLAGLEQYF
many,TRBV7-2,TRBJ2-5,-,TGTGCCAGCAGCTTAGCGGGATCCCTGGGGGAGACCCAGTACTTC,CASSLAGSLGETQYF
-,TRBV30,TRBJ2-7,-,TGTGCCACAGCCGGGACAACTTACGAGCAGTACTTC,CATAGTTYEQYF
many,TRBV13,TRBJ1-2,-,TGCGCCAGCAGCTTGGGGCAGGGAAACTATGGCTACACCTTC,CASSLGQGNYGYTF
few,TRBV25-1,TRBJ2-5,-,TGTGCCAGCAGTGACGCCTCCTTTGGGGATCGTCAAGAGACCCAGTACTTC,CASSDASFGDRQETQYF